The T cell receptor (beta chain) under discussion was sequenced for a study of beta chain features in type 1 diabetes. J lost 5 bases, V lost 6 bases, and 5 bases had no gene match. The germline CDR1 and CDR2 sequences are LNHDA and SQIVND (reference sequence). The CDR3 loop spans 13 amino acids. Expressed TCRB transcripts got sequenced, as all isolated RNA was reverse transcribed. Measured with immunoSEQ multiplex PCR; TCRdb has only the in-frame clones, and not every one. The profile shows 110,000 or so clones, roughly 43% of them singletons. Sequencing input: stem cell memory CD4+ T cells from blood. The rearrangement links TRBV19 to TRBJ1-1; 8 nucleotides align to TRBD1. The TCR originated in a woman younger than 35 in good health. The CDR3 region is CASSRTGQTEAFF. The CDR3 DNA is TGTGCCAGTAGCCGGACAGGGCAGACTGAAGCTTTCTTT.